A single sample is the source of the 19 T cell receptor beta chains below, sequenced in a study of blood T cell repertoires in COVID-19. Some clones are missing from TCRdb's copy, which holds only in-frame ones; the method was immunoSEQ multiplex PCR. The data show about 59,000 clones, about four fifths seen once. Sequencing used peripheral blood. The receptors shown here come from a woman older than 75 with active or convalescent COVID-19.

This CDR3 is CASSLGGSPYEQYF. DNA of the CDR3: TGTGCCAGCAGCTTAGGAGGCTCCCCCTACGAGCAGTACTTC. The chain combines TRBV7-6 with TRBJ2-7; D gene uncertain. Germline CDR1 is SGHVS and CDR2 is FNYEAQ. V was trimmed by 1 base and J by 2 bases, leaving 9 bases between them. The CDR3 length is 14 residues.

The chain couples TRBV6-6 to TRBJ2-7, with D possibly TRBD1 on 5 matching bases. Germline CDR1 MNHNY, CDR2 SVGAGI (reference sequence). The CDR3 consists of 12 residues. Trimming took off 5 bases at V and 4 bases at J, with 9 bases between the two ends. The CDR3 spells CASSLRDYEQYF. The CDR3 DNA follows: TGTGCCAGCAGTCTCAGGGATTACGAGCAGTACTTC.

This clone appeared a single time. This chain joins TRBV19 and TRBJ1-2; D gene uncertain. V lost 5 bases to trimming and J lost 3 bases, with 16 bases between them. The CDR3 extends over 15 amino acids. Germline-derived CDR1 and CDR2 are LNHDA and SQIVND (reference sequence). The CDR3 nucleotides are TGTGCCAGTAGTCCCTGGACGGACTTTGACTATGGCTACACCTTC. Protein sequence: CASSPWTDFDYGYTF.

This clone was found once. This chain connects TRBV18 to TRBJ2-7; D may be TRBD1 (6 bases). V was pared by 5 bases and J by 5 bases, with 10 bases between. Germline CDR1 is KGHSH and CDR2 is LQKENI. The CDR3 contains 12 residues. This CDR3 is CASSSQGNEQYF. The CDR3 DNA is TGTGCCAGCTCAAGCCAGGGGAACGAGCAGTACTTC.

In this sample, this clone turned up a few times. The rearrangement links TRBV27 to TRBJ2-1, with TRBD1 as a possible D gene (6 bases). The CDR3 runs 12 residues. V dropped 5 bases and J dropped 10 bases, with 12 bases sitting between them. Germline V lookup: CDR1 MNHEY, CDR2 SMNVEV (reference sequence). The CDR3 DNA follows: TGTGCCAGCAGTCACCAAAGGGGGGAGCAGTTCTTC. Protein sequence: CASSHQRGEQFF.

CDR3 nucleotides: TGTGCCAGCAGCTTAGAGGGGCGCACAGATACGCAGTATTTT. Translating it yields CASSLEGRTDTQYF. The V call is TRBV7-2, the J call TRBJ2-3, with D tentatively TRBD1 (5 bases). V dropped 1 base and J dropped 1 base, with 6 bases sitting between them. Germline values: CDR1 SGHTA, CDR2 FQGNSA. The CDR3 contains 14 residues.

This chain uses TRBV5-1 with TRBJ1-1; 7 bases match TRBD1. J gave up 4 bases and V 1 base, and 7 bases lay outside the gene matches. Germline V lookup: CDR1 SGHRS, CDR2 YFSETQ. The CDR3 loop spans 15 amino acids. The CDR3 DNA follows: TGCGCCAGCAGCTTGCTAACAGGGGTGAGCACTGAAGCTTTCTTT. It encodes CASSLLTGVSTEAFF.

The rearrangement links TRBV5-4 to TRBJ2-1, with 16 bases fitting TRBD2. From germline, CDR1 is SGHNT and CDR2 YYREEE (reference sequence). The CDR3 spans 18 residues. J was trimmed by 9 bases and V by 3 bases; bases with no gene match: 12. The CDR3 DNA is TGTGCCAGCAGCTCGGGACTAGCGGGGGGGCCGTCTGATGGTGAGCAGTTCTTC. This translates into CASSSGLAGGPSDGEQFF.

The chain links TRBV4-3 to TRBJ1-2, with a possible D match to TRBD1 (5 bases). Germline CDR1 is LGHNA and CDR2 is YSLEER. The V and J ends lost 0 bases and 8 bases respectively, with 13 bases between them. CDR3 length: 14 amino acids. The chain's CDR3 is CASSQEVQAKGYTF. The CDR3 DNA reads as TGCGCCAGCAGCCAAGAGGTACAGGCGAAAGGCTACACCTTC.

DNA of the CDR3: TGTGCCAGCAACCCGAGGGGACAGAACACTGAAGCTTTCTTT. Translation: CASNPRGQNTEAFF. V usage is TRBV6-2 or TRBV6-3 and J usage is TRBJ1-1, with D maybe TRBD1 (6 bases). V lost 7 bases and J lost 1, with 13 bases in between. This CDR3 is 14 amino acids long. Germline V gene lookup returns CDR1 MNHEY and CDR2 SVGEGT.

The chain is built from TRBV7-2 and TRBJ1-2; TRBD1 matches at 8 bases. The CDR3 is 17 residues long. Germline CDR1 and CDR2: SGHTA and FQGNSA. Trimming removed 0 bases from V and 4 bases from J; junction bases left unmatched: 10. CDR3 region: CASSLAVGTGWSYGYTF. CDR3 bases: TGTGCCAGCAGCTTAGCGGTCGGGACAGGTTGGAGCTATGGCTACACCTTC.

The CDR3 DNA reads as TGTGCCAGCAGCTCGAATATAGCGGGGGTGGAGACCCAGTACTTC. Protein sequence: CASSSNIAGVETQYF. The chain has TRBV7-2 and TRBJ2-5; 9 bases are a match to TRBD2. The CDR3 is made up of 15 amino acids. The germline gives CDR1 SGHTA, CDR2 FQGNSA. With 4 bases clipped from V and 5 bases from J, the junction kept 8 bases outside the gene matches.

This clone was detected only once. V usage is TRBV19 and J usage is TRBJ2-1; 11 bases line up with TRBD1. V was pared by 4 bases and J by 0 bases, with 8 bases of the junction left unmatched. Germline V gene lookup returns CDR1 LNHDA and CDR2 SQIVND (reference sequence). CDR3 length: 18 amino acids. The CDR3: CASSRDRDRGISYNEQFF. The CDR3 DNA reads TGTGCCAGTAGTAGGGACCGGGACAGGGGGATCTCCTACAATGAGCAGTTCTTC.

The chain carries TRBV29-1 and TRBJ2-3; D is unresolved. This CDR3 has 13 residues. The germline V gene has CDR1 SQVTM and CDR2 ANQGSEA. With 2 bases removed from V and 7 bases from J, the gap between germline ends came to 13 bases. The DNA of the CDR3 is TGCAGCGTTGAAAACTGGAGTGGTCATACGCAGTATTTT. It yields the protein CSVENWSGHTQYF.

The chain recombines TRBV29-1 with TRBJ1-2, with 9 bases that match TRBD1. After removal of 1 base from V and 4 bases from J, the junction contained 13 bases not matched to a gene. CDR1 is SQVTM, CDR2 ANQGSEA, per germline. The CDR3 totals 17 residues. CDR3 sequence: CSVEAQTPGQGVYGYTF. DNA for the CDR3: TGCAGCGTTGAAGCCCAAACCCCGGGACAGGGTGTCTATGGCTACACCTTC.

The chain recombines TRBV5-1 with TRBJ2-3; weak D call: TRBD1 (5 bases). From germline, CDR1 is SGHRS and CDR2 YFSETQ. The ends were cut back, 1 base at V and 1 base at J, with 10 bases in the middle. The CDR3 is 15 amino acids. The CDR3: CASSLFQGGTDTQYF. For the CDR3, the DNA is TGCGCCAGCAGCTTGTTTCAGGGCGGCACAGATACGCAGTATTTT. The variable domain in full, with the rest retrieved from reference TRBV5-1 and TRBJ2-3, is KAGVTQTPRYLIKTRGQQVTLSCSPISGHRSVSWYQQTPGQGLQFLFEYFSETQRNKGNFPGRFSGRQFSNSRSEMNVSTLELGDSALYLCASSLFQGGTDTQYFGPGTRLTVL.

V gene TRBV9 combines with J gene TRBJ1-1, with TRBD1 identical over 8 bases. Trimming cost V 2 bases and J 0 bases; bases outside gene matches: 3. Looked up from germline, CDR1 is SGDLS and CDR2 is YYNGEE. This CDR3 contains 15 residues. CDR3 bases: TGTGCCAGCAGCGTGTCGGGACAGGTGAACACTGAAGCTTTCTTT. This gives the protein CASSVSGQVNTEAFF.

The rearrangement links TRBV7-9 to TRBJ2-2; D ambiguous. Germline lookup yields CDR1 SEHNR and CDR2 FQNEAQ (reference sequence). The V end was cut by 5 bases, the J end by 5 bases, with 6 bases between. There are 12 residues in the CDR3. The CDR3 DNA is TGTGCCAGCAGCCGCGTTACCGGGGAGCTGTTTTTT. The encoded protein is CASSRVTGELFF.

This sequence joins TRBV7-2 and TRBJ2-1; TRBD2 matches 14 bases. CDR3 size: 16 residues. Germline assignment: CDR1 SGHTA and CDR2 FQGNSA. V dropped 1 base and J dropped 4; count of bases not matched to a gene: 0. In nucleotides, the CDR3 is TGTGCCAGCAGCTTAGGGACTAGCGGGGGGTACAATGAGCAGTTCTTC. Its translation: CASSLGTSGGYNEQFF.